This T cell receptor beta chain comes out of a study of shared clonotypes between healthy human individuals. Study results and limitations: It was anticipated that sequencing depth would influence how many clonotypes donors shared. Naive subsets, compared against memory subsets, generally had larger estimated richness values.

Comments on this clone: Its antigen is currently unknown.

Germline-derived CDR1 and CDR2 are ENHRY and SYGVKD. CDR3 size: 14 residues. Trimming removed 4 bases from V and 0 bases from J, with 9 bases in between. The repertoire was sequenced with immunoSEQ multiplex PCR; TCRdb's copy has only in-frame clones and lacks some. The sample holds roughly 2.2 million clones; approximately 93% are singletons and the top ten take under 0.45%. Partitioning of CD4+ cells yielded a CD45RA+ naive subset and a CD45RA-negative memory subset. Specimen: naive CD4+ T cells from PBMCs. The subset: CD45RA+ positively selected. The V and J genes are TRBV10-3 and TRBJ1-1; D unclear. The TCR was taken from a man aged 18 to 29 in good health. Some clones in this sample may be carry-over from other donors' samples. CDR3 sequence (DNA): TGTGCCATCAGTGGCCAGACCTTGAACACTGAAGCTTTCTTT. As protein: CAISGQTLNTEAFF.